One sample yielded the 25 T cell receptor beta chains listed below, sequenced in a study of blood T cells in healthy people across ages. A J-beta primer mix and a sample-barcoded 5' primer were used in a second PCR of about 6 to 12 cycles. TCRdb processed the 5' RACE reads anew with MiXCR; each CDR3 protein has one entry. The sample consists of fewer than 600,000 distinct CDR3 sequences, about 27% of them appearing once. These same records also appear under a second study, on T cells of mothers and their children.

The sample comprised blood. The receptors stem from a boy younger than 10 in good health.

The chain recombines TRBV6-6 with TRBJ2-5; 10 bases agree with TRBD2. CDR1 MNHNY and CDR2 SVGAGI come from the germline V gene (reference sequence). V dropped 6 bases and J dropped 5; count of bases not matched to a gene: 12. The CDR3 is made up of 16 amino acids. The CDR3 DNA reads as TGTGCCAGCAGCTACGAACTAGCGGGATTTTGGGAGACCCAGTACTTC. Its protein is CASSYELAGFWETQYF.

A few counts support this clonotype. The chain couples TRBV9 to TRBJ2-6; 7 nucleotides line up with TRBD2. Germline trimming cut 3 bases from V and 1 base from J; bases unmatched to any gene: 4. In germline, CDR1 is SGDLS, CDR2 YYNGEE. The CDR3 extends over 16 amino acids. Here the CDR3 reads CASSAWGGSGANVLTF. DNA of the CDR3: TGTGCCAGCAGCGCTTGGGGAGGGTCTGGGGCCAACGTCCTGACTTTC.

This clonotype was detected ten times or more. The chain recombines TRBV7-2 with TRBJ2-3; D call uncertain. The CDR3 totals 12 residues. Germline V CDR1 and CDR2: SGHTA, FQGNSA. V was cut by 6 bases and J by 1 base, with 5 bases left in between. DNA for the CDR3: TGTGCCAGCAGTCGACGCACAGATACGCAGTATTTT. Protein product: CASSRRTDTQYF.

The chain uses TRBV11-2 and TRBJ1-2; D call uncertain. The CDR3 runs to 12 residues. CDR1 is SGHAT, CDR2 FQNNGV, per germline. V lost 7 bases and J 6 bases, leaving 12 bases between the germline ends. DNA for the CDR3: TGTGCCAGCACCAAGGGTACCCATGGCTACACCTTC. It yields the protein CASTKGTHGYTF.

A note on this clonotype: This is likely a read error, given that the CDR3 carries no conserved phenylalanine or tryptophan at its end. This chain joins TRBV20-1 and TRBJ1-1; tentative D call: TRBD1 (6 bases). V was pared by 4 bases and J by 1 base, with 10 bases between. The CDR3 length is 13 residues. CDR1 and CDR2 (germline): DFQATT, SNEGSKA (reference sequence). CDR3 DNA: TGCAGTGCTATAAAAGGGGGGAACACTGAAGCTTTCCTT. Encoded protein: CSAIKGGNTEAFL.

This clonotype was observed once. V is TRBV6-6 and J is TRBJ2-1, with 7 bases fitting TRBD1. The J call is doubtful: the DNA matches TRBJ2-7 better. The CDR3 consists of 14 residues. Germline CDR1 MNHNY, CDR2 SVGAGI (reference sequence). The CDR3 DNA sequence: TGTGCCAGCAGTGGGGACAGCAACTCCTACGAGCAGTACTTC. It codes for CASSGDSNSYEQYF.

The genes are TRBV2 and TRBJ2-1; 13 positions match TRBD2. After removal of 6 bases from V and 3 bases from J, the junction contained 11 bases not matched to a gene. CDR3 length: 18 residues. Germline V gene lookup returns CDR1 SNHLY and CDR2 FYNNEI. The CDR3 nucleotides are TGTGCCAGCAGAGCCCTCTCGGGACTAGCGGGGAACTACAATGAGCAGTTCTTC. This translates into CASRALSGLAGNYNEQFF.

This chain connects TRBV14 to TRBJ2-2; D possibly matches TRBD1 or TRBD2 (5 bases each). The V gene's germline CDR1 is SGHDN and CDR2 FVKESK. V was shortened by 1 base and J by 7 bases, with 19 bases between the two germline ends. The CDR3 contains 17 residues. The CDR3 sequence is CASSQVLQLKRGGELFF. The CDR3, as DNA: TGTGCCAGCAGCCAAGTTCTTCAGCTAAAGAGGGGCGGGGAGCTGTTTTTT.

The rearrangement uses TRBV20-1 and TRBJ2-7; 10 bases line up with TRBD2. The J call may be in error: the DNA end matches TRBJ2-5 better. There are 16 residues in the CDR3. CDR1 DFQATT and CDR2 SNEGSKA come from the germline V gene (reference sequence). The DNA of the CDR3 is TGCAGTGCTAGAGATTGGGCTAGCGGGGGCCAAGAGACCCAGTACTTC. Translating gives CSARDWASGGQETQYF.

This clonotype has more than one count but fewer than ten. The V and J genes are TRBV20-1 and TRBJ1-1; TRBD1 might be the D (5 bases). The CDR3 consists of 14 residues. V gave up 6 bases and J gave up 0 bases, with 14 bases separating them. Germline values: CDR1 DFQATT, CDR2 SNEGSKA (reference sequence). Written as DNA, the CDR3 is TGCAGTGCCCCCGGGTGGGGCGTGAACACTGAAGCTTTCTTT. It is translated as CSAPGWGVNTEAFF.

This clonotype was seen a handful of times. The chain carries TRBV29-1 and TRBJ2-2; D tentatively reads TRBD1 or TRBD2 (6 bases each). The CDR3 has 15 amino acids. V was clipped by 6 bases and J by 5 bases, with 19 bases between them. CDR1 and CDR2 from the germline V gene are SQVTM and ANQGSEA. The CDR3 loop reads CSVAHRLGGTGELFF. Here the CDR3 DNA reads TGCAGCGTCGCACACCGACTAGGGGGGACCGGGGAGCTGTTTTTT.

This clonotype was seen a few times. The V and J genes are TRBV20-1 and TRBJ2-1, with D perhaps matching TRBD2 (5 bases). The CDR3 covers 11 residues. Germline V lookup: CDR1 DFQATT, CDR2 SNEGSKA (reference sequence). Trimming removed 5 bases at V and 8 bases at J, with 10 bases between. DNA for the CDR3: TGCAGTGCTGCGCCGAGGGATGAGCAGTTCTTC. Encoded protein: CSAAPRDEQFF.

This clonotype was found many times. The chain links TRBV5-1 to TRBJ2-2; D possibly corresponds to TRBD2 (5 bases). V gave up 1 base and J gave up 2 bases, with 9 bases separating them. This CDR3 has 15 residues. Germline CDR1 is SGHRS and CDR2 is YFSETQ. In DNA form, the CDR3 reads TGCGCCAGCAGCTTGAGCGGCAGAAACACCGGGGAGCTGTTTTTT. Translated, it gives CASSLSGRNTGELFF.

This clonotype showed up just a few times. The V call is TRBV20-1, the J call TRBJ1-6; 7 positions agree with TRBD1. With V trimmed by 2 bases and J by 3 bases, 10 bases remained unmatched. The germline CDR1 and CDR2 sequences are DFQATT and SNEGSKA (reference sequence). The CDR3 extends over 17 amino acids. CDR3 nucleotide sequence: TGCAGTGCTAGACCCTTCAGGGGGTTTGTCTATAATTCACCCCTCCACTTT. This gives the protein CSARPFRGFVYNSPLHF.

This chain links TRBV5-1 with TRBJ1-2; tentatively, D is TRBD1 (5 bases). Per the germline V gene, CDR1 is SGHRS and CDR2 is YFSETQ. CDR3 length: 15 residues. The V gene lost 0 bases and the J gene lost 7 bases, with 16 bases spanning the gap. The DNA for the CDR3 is TGCGCCAGCAGCTTGGCTGGGGGACCCTATGTTGGCTACACCTTC. Translating it yields CASSLAGGPYVGYTF.

This clonotype was observed a handful of times. V usage is TRBV28 and J usage is TRBJ2-1; D assignment may be TRBD1 or TRBD2 (5 bases each). This CDR3 is 16 amino acids long. V lost 5 bases, J lost 0 bases, and 14 bases lay in between. CDR1 is MDHEN and CDR2 is SYDVKM in the germline V gene. The CDR3: CASSLSGPISYNEQFF. CDR3 nucleotides: TGTGCCAGCAGTCTCTCGGGGCCTATCTCCTACAATGAGCAGTTCTTC.

The table lists this clonotype with a few counts. The chain carries TRBV6-1 and TRBJ1-4; 7 nucleotides line up with TRBD1. The CDR3 runs to 13 residues. CDR1 MNHNS and CDR2 SASEGT come from the germline V gene. Unmatched junction bases numbered 4, after V lost 4 bases and J lost 8 bases. The CDR3 coding sequence is TGTGCCAGCAGTGCCACAGGGGTAGAAAAACTGTTTTTT. Protein product: CASSATGVEKLFF.

This chain joins TRBV29-1 and TRBJ2-5; 10 positions agree with TRBD2. The ends lost 5 bases at V and 4 bases at J; junction bases unmatched: 1. The CDR3 is 12 residues long. Germline CDR1 is SQVTM and CDR2 is ANQGSEA. The CDR3 loop is CSVRTSGETQYF. CDR3 in DNA: TGCAGCGTTAGGACTAGCGGAGAGACCCAGTACTTC. Supplemented by reference TRBV29-1 and TRBJ2-5, the full variable domain reads SAVISQKPSRDICQRGTSLTIQCQVDSQVTMMFWYRQQPGQSLTLIATANQGSEATYESGFVIDKFPISRPNLTFSTLTVSNMSPEDSSIYLCSVRTSGETQYFGPGTRLLVL.

There are a few counts of this clonotype. This CDR3 is CASSSLGTGGSGELFF. CDR3 nucleotides: TGTGCCAGCAGCTCGCTTGGGACAGGGGGCTCCGGGGAGCTGTTTTTT. The chain employs TRBV7-6 and TRBJ2-2; TRBD1 matches at 12 bases. Germline-derived CDR1 and CDR2 are SGHVS and FNYEAQ. The CDR3 loop spans 16 amino acids. The V segment lost 4 bases and the J segment 6 bases; nucleotides outside the gene matches: 6.

V gene TRBV20-1 combines with J gene TRBJ1-1, with a tentative D call TRBD1 (6 bases). This CDR3 comprises 12 residues. Germline V gene lookup returns CDR1 DFQATT and CDR2 SNEGSKA (reference sequence). The germline V and J ends were trimmed by 5 bases and 3 bases, with 10 bases remaining between them. The CDR3 reads CSAGRGDTEAFF. CDR3 in DNA: TGCAGTGCTGGAAGGGGGGACACTGAAGCTTTCTTT.

Only a few counts were recorded for this clonotype. One end of the junction fails to match germline, which may point to a read error. The chain links TRBV7-9 to TRBJ2-5, with TRBD2 identical over 7 bases. Germline V lookup: CDR1 SEHNR, CDR2 FQNEAQ (reference sequence). The CDR3 contains 15 residues. The CDR3 spells CASSSLADTLVLGDF. CDR3 nucleotides: TGTGCCAGCAGCTCCCTAGCGGACACACTCGTACTGGGGGACTTC.

This chain links TRBV27 with TRBJ2-5; D is tentatively TRBD1 or TRBD2 (5 bases each). The end of the DNA aligns better with TRBJ2-7, so the J call may be wrong. The germline V gene has CDR1 MNHEY and CDR2 SMNVEV (reference sequence). CDR3 length equals 14 residues. CDR3 DNA: TGTGCCAGCAGTACCGCCGAGGGGAGCTACGAGCAGTACTTC. It specifies CASSTAEGSYEQYF.

This clonotype was seen only a few times. The chain employs TRBV5-8 and TRBJ2-7; D might be TRBD1 (5 bases). The J call may be faulty, since TRBJ2-1 better matches the DNA end. CDR3 length: 13 residues. The germline V gene encodes CDR1 SGHTS and CDR2 YDEGEE. The CDR3 nucleotides read TGTGCCAGCAGCTTGGTTAGGGGCAATGAGCAGTTCTTC. It yields the protein CASSLVRGNEQFF.

The J gene is TRBJ1-4, the V gene TRBV2; possibly TRBD1 for D (6 bases). CDR1 is SNHLY and CDR2 is FYNNEI in the germline V gene. V lost 1 base and J 7 bases, leaving 13 bases between the germline ends. CDR3 length equals 15 residues. The CDR3 nucleotides are TGTGCCAGCAGTGAAGGGAGGACAGTCCCTGAAAAACTGTTTTTT. Amino acids: CASSEGRTVPEKLFF.

The V and J genes are TRBV27 and TRBJ2-7; 9 bases map to TRBD2. The CDR3 is made up of 15 amino acids. V trimming: 3 bases; J trimming: 4 bases; junction bases outside the gene matches: 7. Germline V gene data show CDR1 as MNHEY and CDR2 as SMNVEV (reference sequence). The CDR3 loop is CASSFGGRAVYEQYF. The CDR3 region has the DNA TGTGCCAGCAGTTTCGGCGGGAGGGCCGTGTACGAGCAGTACTTC.